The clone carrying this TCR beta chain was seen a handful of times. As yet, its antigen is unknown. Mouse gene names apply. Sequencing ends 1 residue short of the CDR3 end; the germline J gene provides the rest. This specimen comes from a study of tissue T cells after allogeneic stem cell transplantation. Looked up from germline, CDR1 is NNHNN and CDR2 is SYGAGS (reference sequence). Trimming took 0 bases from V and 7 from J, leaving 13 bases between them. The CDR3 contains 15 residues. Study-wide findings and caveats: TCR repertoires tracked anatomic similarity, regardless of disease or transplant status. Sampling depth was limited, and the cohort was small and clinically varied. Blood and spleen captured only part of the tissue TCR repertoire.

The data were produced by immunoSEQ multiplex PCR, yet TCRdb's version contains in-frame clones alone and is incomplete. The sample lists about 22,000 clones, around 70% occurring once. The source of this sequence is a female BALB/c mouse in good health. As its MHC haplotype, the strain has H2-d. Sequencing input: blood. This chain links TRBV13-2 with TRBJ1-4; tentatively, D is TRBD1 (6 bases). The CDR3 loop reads CASGDAGAAGERLFF. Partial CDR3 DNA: TGTGCCAGCGGTGATGCGGGGGCGGCCGGCGAAAGATTATTT.